This is a list of T cell receptor beta chains from one sample in a study of response to subunit inactivated influenza vaccine. TCRdb itself ran the RT-PCR reads through MiXCR, one entry per CDR3 protein. This table has 500,000 to 600,000 distinct CDR3 sequences, about an eighth appearing once. This specimen consisted of PBMCs from blood, obtained roughly 6 weeks after vaccination. The receptors shown here come from a man over 45 who received an inactivated influenza vaccine. The CDR3 runs from the conserved cysteine through the conserved F or W. A clone size is listed for some rows: how often the clone was seen (once, few, many), or a class if it is expanded.

CASSYSMVTEAFF,TRBJ1-1,TRBV6-5,few
CASSHLGRSGGSQETQYF,TRBJ2-5,TRBV4-1,NA
CASSQGQNQETQYF,TRBJ2-5,TRBV11-2,few
CASSYFLNTEAFF,TRBJ1-1,TRBV6-5,NA
CASSRGLNTEAFF,TRBJ1-1,TRBV3-1,many
CSVAGGLAYNEQFF,TRBJ2-1,TRBV29-1,many
CASSVVPTGVYEQYF,TRBJ2-7,TRBV9,few
CSALDSRNQPQHF,TRBJ1-5,TRBV20-1,many
CASSPLPGEKLFF,TRBJ1-4,TRBV4-2,NA
CASTGLAGGQETQYF,TRBJ2-5,TRBV2,NA
CASSSRDSPYEQYF,TRBJ2-7,TRBV9,many
CASGGQAGANVLTF,TRBJ2-6,TRBV9,NA
CASSLLGTARETQYF,TRBJ2-5,TRBV5-1,NA
CSAIWGLNEQFF,TRBJ2-1,TRBV20-1,few
CSVEGGQPDREETQYF,TRBJ2-5,TRBV29-1,NA
CSALQNSNQPQHF,TRBJ1-5,TRBV20-1,few
CASSFPDRTEAFF,TRBJ1-1,TRBV7-9,few
CASSLPGRITDTQYF,TRBJ2-3,TRBV7-6,NA
CASRTGGGKLFF,TRBJ1-4,TRBV12-3/TRBV12-4,NA
CASSLSGGVDEQFF,TRBJ2-1,TRBV27,few
CASSLIFRGAFNEQFF,TRBJ2-1,TRBV27,NA
CASSLMEYDTQYF,TRBJ2-3,TRBV11-3,few
CSASSGSGTYSGNTIYF,TRBJ1-3,TRBV20-1,NA
CSARDYLVGHETQYF,TRBJ2-5,TRBV20-1,NA
CASSRDSFSYNEQFF,TRBJ2-1,TRBV12-3/TRBV12-4,few
CASSLGVGGRWETQYF,TRBJ2-5,TRBV7-2,NA
CASSEYRANQPQHF,TRBJ1-5,TRBV5-6,NA